These 2 T cell receptor beta chains were all obtained from the same sample, sequenced in a study of cytomegalovirus exposure and HLA in healthy donors. Produced via immunoSEQ multiplex PCR; TCRdb's table is partial and in-frame only. The sample has over 100,000 clones; approximately 94% are singletons. Material for sequencing was PBMCs. The receptor source for this set is a young woman in good health and CMV-seronegative.

The chain is built from TRBV2 and TRBJ1-1, with D tentatively TRBD1 (6 bases). V lost 6 bases, J lost 5 bases, and 16 bases lay in between. CDR1 and CDR2 from the germline V gene are SNHLY and FYNNEI. The CDR3 runs to 14 residues. CDR3 amino acids: CASSPQGPYTEAFF. DNA of the CDR3: TGTGCCAGCAGCCCACAGGGTCCGTATACTGAAGCTTTCTTT.

V gene TRBV4-1 combines with J gene TRBJ2-7; no definite D call. Trimming removed 4 bases from V and 4 bases from J, with 20 bases in between. CDR1 MGHRA and CDR2 YSYEKL come from the germline V gene. This CDR3 contains 16 residues. CDR3 nucleotide sequence: TGCGCCAGCAGCCGAGAGACGGTCCGGGTTGGATACGAGCAGTACTTC. The encoded protein is CASSRETVRVGYEQYF.